This TCR beta chain was identified in a study of blood T cell repertoires in COVID-19. Looking at the study overall: Sites across the United States, Italy and Spain contributed samples from acute and convalescent COVID-19. PBMCs, B-cell-depleted T cells, or T cells provided the cDNA or gDNA that made up the material.

The V gene's germline CDR1 is LNHNV and CDR2 YYDKDF (reference sequence). V dropped 4 bases and J dropped 1; count of bases not matched to a gene: 9. CDR3 length: 17 amino acids. As processed by the authors: Amplifying reference gene primers gave estimates of nucleated cell counts. TCRdb keeps only in-frame clones here, not all; method: immunoSEQ multiplex PCR. V and J calls and clone size are as listed in that table; D and trimming were resolved from the DNA. The table has some 100,000 clones, approximately 84% seen once. The clonotype comes from an older woman with acute or convalescent COVID-19. Material for sequencing was peripheral blood. This chain joins TRBV15 and TRBJ2-2; 7 positions match TRBD1. CDR3 in DNA: TGTGCCACCAGCACACCTGACAGGGCCGAGAACACCGGGGAGCTGTTTTTT. This sequence encodes CATSTPDRAENTGELFF.